This entry lists 17 T cell receptor beta chains sequenced from one sample in a study of PD-1 blockade in classical Hodgkin lymphoma (TCRdb year 2020). The protocol used for the library was the immunoSEQ multiplex PCR assay. Sourced from immuneACCESS, this table was stored by TCRdb with only in-frame sequences that have V and J called. A share of the clones is absent; for the studies checked, an unresolved V gene accounts for under half, and the remainder has no known explanation. Here the sample has fewer than 55,000 clones; about nine tenths occur a single time. Jointly, the top ten make up approximately 9.1% of the sample. What this sample's time point label stands for: cycle 1 day 1 (C1D1), immediately before nivolumab initiation. Every trial patient had relapsed after autologous stem cell transplantation, and cohorts A, B and C differed in prior brentuximab vedotin exposure. This specimen was peripheral blood mononuclear cells (PBMCs), taken at baseline. The receptors here all came from a human donor with classical Hodgkin lymphoma.

V usage is TRBV5-1 and J usage is TRBJ2-2; TRBD1 matches 9 bases. CDR1 is SGHRS, CDR2 YFSETQ, per germline. Germline trimming cut 1 base from V and 5 bases from J; bases unmatched to any gene: 6. There are 16 residues in the CDR3. The CDR3 DNA reads as TGCGCCAGCAGCTTGACACAGGGGGCTTTTACCGGGGAGCTGTTTTTT. Its protein product is CASSLTQGAFTGELFF.

The chain recombines TRBV5-1 with TRBJ1-1; D gene ambiguous. The V gene's germline CDR1 is SGHRS and CDR2 YFSETQ. The ends were cut back, 2 bases at V and 1 base at J, with 6 bases in the middle. The CDR3 runs 13 residues. The DNA of the CDR3 is TGCGCCAGCAGCTTTTGGGGGAACACTGAAGCTTTCTTT. As protein: CASSFWGNTEAFF.

The CDR3 here is CASSLLSQPQHF. CDR3 sequence (DNA): TGTGCCAGCAGTTTATTAAGTCAGCCCCAGCATTTT. The chain employs TRBV28 and TRBJ1-5; D gene uncertain. This CDR3 has 12 residues. Trimming removed 1 base from V and 6 bases from J, with 4 bases in between. Germline lookup yields CDR1 MDHEN and CDR2 SYDVKM.

The chain employs TRBV7-8 and TRBJ2-7, with 9 positions matching TRBD1. V trimming: 5 bases; J trimming: 2 bases; junction bases outside the gene matches: 10. The CDR3 contains 16 residues. From germline, CDR1 is SGHVS and CDR2 FQNEAQ. DNA of the CDR3: TGTGCCAGCAGCGTGGGACAGGGAGGAATGACCTACGAGCAGTACTTC. Residues: CASSVGQGGMTYEQYF.

This sequence joins TRBV5-1 and TRBJ2-7, with D perhaps TRBD1 (6 bases). The CDR3 has 13 amino acids. Trimming shortened V by 5 bases and J by 2 bases, and 11 bases separated the two germline ends. Germline assignment: CDR1 SGHRS and CDR2 YFSETQ. The DNA of the CDR3 is TGCGCCAGCAGGAGGGACACCACCTACGAGCAGTACTTC. As protein: CASRRDTTYEQYF. The full variable domain, with the rest looked up from reference TRBV5-1 and TRBJ2-7, is KAGVTQTPRYLIKTRGQQVTLSCSPISGHRSVSWYQQTPGQGLQFLFEYFSETQRNKGNFPGRFSGRQFSNSRSEMNVSTLELGDSALYLCASRRDTTYEQYFGPGTRLTVT.

The table lists this clone with a few counts. The chain is built from TRBV14 and TRBJ1-2; the D is unclear. The CDR3 contains 13 residues. Trimming took off 4 bases at V and 8 bases at J, with 14 bases between the two ends. Per germline, CDR1 SGHDN and CDR2 FVKESK. CDR3 nucleotides: TGTGCCAGCAGCCCCAGCCCAGCTTACGGCTACACCTTC. It is translated as CASSPSPAYGYTF. The whole variable domain, filled in from reference TRBV14 and TRBJ1-2, reads EAGVTQFPSHSVIEKGQTVTLRCDPISGHDNLYWYRRVMGKEIKFLLHFVKESKQDESGMPNNRFLAERTGGTYSTLKVQPAELEDSGVYFCASSPSPAYGYTFGSGTRLTVV.

This clone was detected only once. The V and J genes are TRBV6-6 and TRBJ2-5; TRBD2 matches at 8 bases. From germline, CDR1 is MNHNY and CDR2 SVGAGI (reference sequence). Trimming at V came to 10 bases and at J to 2 bases, leaving 12 bases not matched to a gene. The CDR3 extends over 15 amino acids. The CDR3 loop reads CATGGGPRAQETQYF. In DNA form, the CDR3 reads TGTGCCACCGGGGGGGGGCCCAGGGCTCAAGAGACCCAGTACTTC.

The chain carries TRBV28 and TRBJ1-2; 7 bases agree with TRBD1. This CDR3 spans 14 amino acids. Germline loops: CDR1 MDHEN, CDR2 SYDVKM. J was trimmed by 8 bases and V by 5 bases; bases with no gene match: 11. The CDR3 DNA reads as TGTGCCAGCAGTACGATGACAGGGAAGGAGGGCTACACCTTC. Its translation is CASSTMTGKEGYTF.

The chain employs TRBV5-3 and TRBJ2-1; D may be TRBD1 (5 bases). TRBV5-3 is labeled an ORF, and its function is uncertain. V dropped 2 bases and J dropped 7 bases, with 13 bases sitting between them. CDR3 size: 14 residues. CDR3 region: CARSFPGFGNEQFF. Written as DNA, the CDR3 is TGTGCCAGAAGCTTTCCAGGGTTTGGTAATGAGCAGTTCTTC.

The chain has TRBV7-3 and TRBJ2-7, with TRBD2 identical over 7 bases. From germline, CDR1 is SGHTA and CDR2 FQGTGA. The V and J ends lost 4 bases and 0 bases, in that order; junction bases with no gene match: 6. The CDR3 is made up of 15 amino acids. The CDR3 loop is CASSYRRGSSYEQYF. The CDR3 DNA reads as TGTGCCAGCAGCTATAGGCGGGGGTCCTCCTACGAGCAGTACTTC.

This clone occurred once. The J gene is TRBJ1-5, the V gene TRBV15; 8 nucleotides line up with TRBD1. J lost 3 bases, V lost 1 base, and 8 bases had no gene match. CDR1 and CDR2 from the germline V gene are LNHNV and YYDKDF (reference sequence). This CDR3 spans 17 amino acids. Here the CDR3 reads CATSRVPGQAINQPQHF. DNA for the CDR3: TGTGCCACCAGCAGAGTTCCGGGACAGGCGATCAATCAGCCCCAGCATTTT.

The V call is TRBV7-9, the J call TRBJ2-7, with D maybe TRBD1 (5 bases). This CDR3 is 13 amino acids long. Germline loops: CDR1 SEHNR, CDR2 FQNEAQ (reference sequence). Deletions cut 7 bases from V and 0 bases from J, with 10 bases between. The CDR3 sequence: CASNKDTSYEQYF. CDR3 bases: TGTGCCAGCAACAAGGACACCTCCTACGAGCAGTACTTC.

The genes are TRBV27 and TRBJ2-5; 7 nucleotides agree with TRBD1. The germline gives CDR1 MNHEY, CDR2 SMNVEV (reference sequence). The CDR3 totals 13 residues. J gave up 7 bases and V 8 bases, and 10 bases lay outside the gene matches. Here the CDR3 DNA reads TGTGCCAGCGGGGCTAGCCCAGGGGGGACCCAGTACTTC. This encodes CASGASPGGTQYF.

The chain uses TRBV29-1 and TRBJ1-1; TRBD1 aligns across 7 bases. Germline CDR1 SQVTM, CDR2 ANQGSEA. V was clipped by 3 bases and J by 3 bases; unmatched bases: 4. This CDR3 is built from 13 residues. CDR3 sequence: CSVDGQGDTEAFF. Written as DNA, the CDR3 is TGCAGCGTTGATGGCCAGGGGGACACTGAAGCTTTCTTT.

This rearrangement joins TRBV5-6 to TRBJ2-7, with 7 positions matching TRBD2. The V gene's germline CDR1 is SGHDT and CDR2 YYEEEE. V was clipped by 1 base and J by 5 bases; unmatched bases: 12. The CDR3 is 16 residues long. The CDR3 spells CASSLSGRGRGNEQYF. The CDR3 nucleotides are TGTGCCAGCAGCTTGTCAGGTCGGGGGAGGGGAAACGAGCAGTACTTC.

This chain links TRBV2 with TRBJ2-3, with 9 bases identical to TRBD2. Germline V gene data show CDR1 as SNHLY and CDR2 as FYNNEI. With V trimmed by 3 bases and J by 2 bases, 6 bases remained unmatched. The length of the CDR3 is 16 residues. The CDR3 protein is CASSDSLAGTTDTQYF. The DNA of the CDR3 is TGTGCCAGCAGTGACAGCCTAGCGGGGACCACAGATACGCAGTATTTT.

This clone appeared a few times. The V call is TRBV7-2, the J call TRBJ1-5; D is perhaps TRBD1 (6 bases). This CDR3 spans 15 amino acids. CDR1 and CDR2 (germline): SGHTA, FQGNSA. V was pared by 3 bases and J by 5 bases, with 14 bases between. The CDR3 DNA sequence: TGTGCCAGCAGCTTGACAGGTGGGCTTTATCAGCCCCAGCATTTT. Protein sequence: CASSLTGGLYQPQHF.